This T cell receptor beta chain was observed in a study of T cell repertoires in cytomegalovirus infection. On the study more broadly: Both a matching HLA type and CMV infection were indicated by public TCR beta signatures. General study results and limits: HLA-C-restricted CMV-specific TCR beta clonotypes prevailed in the ex vivo response. Summed public TCR beta family frequency identified CMV carriers bearing the relevant HLA.

Worth noting for this clonotype: The antigen is undetermined. A read error may produce the germline difference seen at one junction end.

Germline V CDR1 and CDR2: DFQATT, SNEGSKA (reference sequence). The CDR3 length is 16 residues. One entry per CDR3 protein, called by TCRdb with MiXCR from the reads. Here the sample spans some 68,000 distinct CDR3 sequences, roughly 20% being singletons. Sequencing was done on a sample of PBMCs, sequenced either directly or after in vitro stimulation (not recorded which). The clonotype originates from a human donor in good health (CMV status not recorded). Some clones in this sample may be carry-over from other donors' samples. The chain joins TRBV20-1 to TRBJ2-3; 15 bases match TRBD2. The CDR3 DNA reads as TGCAGTGCTAGACCTAATCTCGGACTAGCGGGAGGGCCTTGGCATTTT. Translation gives CSARPNLGLAGGPWHF.